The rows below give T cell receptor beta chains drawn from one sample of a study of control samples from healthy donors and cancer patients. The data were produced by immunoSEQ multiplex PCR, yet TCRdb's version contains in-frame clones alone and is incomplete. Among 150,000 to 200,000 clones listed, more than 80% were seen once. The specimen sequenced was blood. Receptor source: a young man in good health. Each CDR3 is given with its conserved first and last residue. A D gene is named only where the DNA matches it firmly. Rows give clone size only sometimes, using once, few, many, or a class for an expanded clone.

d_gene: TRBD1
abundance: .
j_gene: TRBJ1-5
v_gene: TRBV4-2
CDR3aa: CASSPLTGYQPQHF
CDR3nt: TGTGCCAGCAGCCCCTTGACAGGGTATCAGCCCCAGCATTTT

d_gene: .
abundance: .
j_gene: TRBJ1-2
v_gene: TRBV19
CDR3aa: CASTEGQVYYGYTF
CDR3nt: TGTGCCAGTACTGAGGGGCAAGTTTACTATGGCTACACCTTC

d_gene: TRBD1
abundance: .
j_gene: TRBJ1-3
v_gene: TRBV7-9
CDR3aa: CASSTTGVHGNTIYF
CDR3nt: TGTGCCAGCAGCACCACAGGGGTCCATGGAAACACCATATATTTT

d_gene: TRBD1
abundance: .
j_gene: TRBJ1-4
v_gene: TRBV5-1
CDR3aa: CASSGQGGLNEKLFF
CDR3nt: TGCGCCAGCAGCGGACAGGGGGGGCTTAATGAAAAACTGTTTTTT

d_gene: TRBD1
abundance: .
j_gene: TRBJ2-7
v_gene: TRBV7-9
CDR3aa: CASSPRTGSPSEQYF
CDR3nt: TGTGCCAGCAGCCCCCGGACAGGGAGTCCTTCCGAGCAGTACTTC

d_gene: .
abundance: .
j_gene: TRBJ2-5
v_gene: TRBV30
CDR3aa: CAWSGRGGETQYF
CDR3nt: TGTGCCTGGAGTGGCAGGGGAGGAGAGACCCAGTACTTC

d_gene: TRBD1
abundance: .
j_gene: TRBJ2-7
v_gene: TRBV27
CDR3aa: CASSLSSIQGNSYEQYF
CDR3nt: TGTGCCAGCAGTTTATCTTCTATACAGGGGAATTCCTACGAGCAGTACTTC

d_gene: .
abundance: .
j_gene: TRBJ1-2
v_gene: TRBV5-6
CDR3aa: CASTADNRADTF
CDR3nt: TGTGCCAGCACCGCCGATAACAGGGCTGACACCTTC

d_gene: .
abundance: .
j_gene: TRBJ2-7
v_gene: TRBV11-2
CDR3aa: CASSLGGGDSYEQYF
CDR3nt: TGTGCCAGCAGCTTAGGAGGGGGGGACTCCTACGAGCAGTACTTC

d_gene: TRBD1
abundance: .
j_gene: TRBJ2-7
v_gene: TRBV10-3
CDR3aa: CAISEGQGAIYEQYF
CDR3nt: TGTGCCATCAGTGAAGGACAGGGGGCGATTTACGAGCAGTACTTC

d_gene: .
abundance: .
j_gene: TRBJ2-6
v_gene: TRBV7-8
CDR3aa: CASSPTDGAGANVLTF
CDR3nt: TGTGCCAGCAGTCCTACAGACGGTGCGGGGGCCAACGTCCTGACTTTC

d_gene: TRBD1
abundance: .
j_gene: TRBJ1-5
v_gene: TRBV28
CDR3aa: CASSFKGGTQHF
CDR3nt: TGTGCCAGCAGTTTCAAAGGGGGCACCCAGCATTTT

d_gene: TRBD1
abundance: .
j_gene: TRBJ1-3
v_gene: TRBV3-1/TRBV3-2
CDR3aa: CASSLDRGRGNTIYF
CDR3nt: TGTGCCAGCAGCCTTGACAGGGGACGAGGAAACACCATATATTTT

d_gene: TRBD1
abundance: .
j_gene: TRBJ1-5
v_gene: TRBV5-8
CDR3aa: CASSWGQADQPQHF
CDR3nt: TGTGCCAGCAGCTGGGGACAGGCCGATCAGCCCCAGCATTTT

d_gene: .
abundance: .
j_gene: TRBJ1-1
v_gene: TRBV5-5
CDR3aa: CASSLESTLNTEAFF
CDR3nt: TGTGCCAGCAGCTTGGAGTCGACCCTGAACACTGAAGCTTTCTTT

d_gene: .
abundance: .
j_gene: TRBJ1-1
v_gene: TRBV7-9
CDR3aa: CASTLGGGSTEAFF
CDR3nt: TGTGCCAGCACCTTGGGGGGCGGGAGCACTGAAGCTTTCTTT

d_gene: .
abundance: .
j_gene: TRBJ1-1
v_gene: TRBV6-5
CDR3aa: CASKTVNTEAFF
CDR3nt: TGTGCCAGCAAGACAGTGAACACTGAAGCTTTCTTT

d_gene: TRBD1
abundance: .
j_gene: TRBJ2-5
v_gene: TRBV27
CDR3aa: CASSLDRGQETQYF
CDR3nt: TGTGCCAGCAGTTTGGACAGGGGGCAGGAGACCCAGTACTTC

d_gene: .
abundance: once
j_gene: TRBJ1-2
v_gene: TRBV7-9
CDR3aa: CASSSSGGGGYGYTF
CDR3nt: TGTGCCAGCAGCTCTAGCGGCGGAGGGGGCTATGGCTACACCTTC

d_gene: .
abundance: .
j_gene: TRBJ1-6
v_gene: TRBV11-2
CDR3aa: CASSLLPGTYNSPLHF
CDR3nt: TGTGCCAGCAGCTTGCTCCCGGGCACCTATAATTCACCCCTCCACTTT

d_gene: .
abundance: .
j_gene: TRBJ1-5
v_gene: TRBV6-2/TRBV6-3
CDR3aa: CASSYLLGLYSNQPQHF
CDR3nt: TGTGCCAGCAGTTACCTCCTTGGGCTTTATAGCAATCAGCCCCAGCATTTT

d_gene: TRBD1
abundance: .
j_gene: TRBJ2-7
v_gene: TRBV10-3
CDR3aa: CAISESINRGDSYEQYF
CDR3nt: TGTGCCATCAGTGAGTCCATAAACAGGGGCGACTCCTACGAGCAGTACTTC

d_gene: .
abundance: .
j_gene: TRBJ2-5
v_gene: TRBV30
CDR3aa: CAWSVFRARSRETQYF
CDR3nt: TGTGCCTGGAGTGTGTTCCGTGCGCGAAGTCGCGAGACCCAGTACTTC

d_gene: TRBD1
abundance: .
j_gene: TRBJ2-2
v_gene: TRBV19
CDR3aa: CASSIGTGLNTGELFF
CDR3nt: TGTGCCAGTAGTATAGGGACAGGGTTGAACACCGGGGAGCTGTTTTTT

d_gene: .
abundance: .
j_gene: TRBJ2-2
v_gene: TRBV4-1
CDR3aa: CASSQGLKTGELFF
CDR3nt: TGCGCCAGCAGCCAAGGGCTAAAGACCGGGGAGCTGTTTTTT

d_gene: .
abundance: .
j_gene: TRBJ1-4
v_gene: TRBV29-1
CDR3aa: CSVEDGDTRGVF
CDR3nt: TGCAGCGTTGAAGATGGTGACACCCGGGGGGTTTTT

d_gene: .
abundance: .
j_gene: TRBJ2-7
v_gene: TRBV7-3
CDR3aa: CASSPGTSYEQYF
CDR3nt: TGTGCCAGCAGCCCAGGTACTAGCTACGAGCAGTACTTC

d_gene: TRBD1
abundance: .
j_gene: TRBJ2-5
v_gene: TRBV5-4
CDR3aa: CASRNRGRGETQYF
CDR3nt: TGTGCCAGCAGAAACAGGGGGCGCGGAGAGACCCAGTACTTC

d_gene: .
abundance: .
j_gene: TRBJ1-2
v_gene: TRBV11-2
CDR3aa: CASSEPLRGYTF
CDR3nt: TGTGCCAGCAGCGAGCCCCTAAGGGGCTACACCTTC

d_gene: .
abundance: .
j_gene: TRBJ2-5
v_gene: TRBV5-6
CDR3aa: CASSLGLRRETQYF
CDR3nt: TGTGCCAGCAGCTTGGGTTTGCGTCGAGAGACCCAGTACTTC

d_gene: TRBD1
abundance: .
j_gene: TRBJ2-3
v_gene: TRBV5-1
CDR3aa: CASTRGQGTDTQYF
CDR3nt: TGCGCCAGCACTAGGGGACAGGGGACGGATACGCAGTATTTT

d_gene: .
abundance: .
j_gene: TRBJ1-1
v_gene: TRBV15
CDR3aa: CATSSGENTEAFF
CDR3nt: TGTGCCACCAGCTCGGGAGAAAACACTGAAGCTTTCTTT

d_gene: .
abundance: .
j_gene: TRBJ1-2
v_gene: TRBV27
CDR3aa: CASSAGDGYTF
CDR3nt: TGTGCCAGCAGTGCAGGTGATGGCTACACCTTC